The rows below give T cell receptor beta chains drawn from one sample of a study of blood T cell repertoires in COVID-19. Here immunoSEQ multiplex PCR was the method, and the copy in TCRdb shows in-frame clones only, minus some. The sample includes a few hundred thousand clones, around 80% of them seen just once. The source material was PBMCs or T cells enriched from blood (not recorded which). These receptors came from a man aged 25-45 years with acute COVID-19. Each CDR3 is given with its conserved first and last residue. A D gene is named only where the DNA matches it firmly. Clone sizes are given selectively: once, few, many, or a class where the clone is expanded.

>TRBJ2-1|-|-|TRBV4-2
TGTGCCAGCAGCCCGACTCCGAGCTCCTACAATGAGCAGTTCTTC
CASSPTPSSYNEQFF
>TRBJ1-2|-|TRBD1|TRBV28
TGTGCCAGCACCATTTCGACAGGGTCTGGCTACACCTTC
CASTISTGSGYTF
>TRBJ1-3|-|-|TRBV7-2
TGTGCCAGCAGCTTAGAGGTCCGGACTCCCAGCTCTGGAAACACCATATATTTT
CASSLEVRTPSSGNTIYF
>TRBJ1-4|-|-|TRBV7-9
TGTGCCAGCAGCCCCCCCGATCGGGGTAAGGATATAAGTGATGAAAAACTGTTTTTT
CASSPPDRGKDISDEKLFF
>TRBJ1-1|-|-|TRBV6-6
TGTGCCAGCAGTCCCTCGGGGCGGGGGAACACTGAAGCTTTCTTT
CASSPSGRGNTEAFF
>TRBJ1-1|few|-|TRBV5-1
TGCGCCAGCAGCTTGGAGGGGTTGGCCACTGAAGCTTTCTTT
CASSLEGLATEAFF
>TRBJ1-2|-|-|TRBV5-1
TGCGCCAGCAGCTCCCTCGACAGACCCTATGGCTACACCTTC
CASSSLDRPYGYTF
>TRBJ2-1|-|TRBD2|TRBV27
TGTGCCAGCAGATCTATTCTAGCGGGACCCTTAAGTGAGCAGTTCTTC
CASRSILAGPLSEQFF
>TRBJ1-2|-|-|TRBV20-1
TGCAGTGCTAGTGCAACAGGGCGGAACTATGGCTACACCTTC
CSASATGRNYGYTF
>TRBJ1-1|once|-|TRBV18
TGTGCCAGCTCACCAGGAGGCCCGGACGAAGCTTTCTTT
CASSPGGPDEAFF
>TRBJ2-1|-|-|TRBV5-1
TGCGCCAGCAGCATCACCAACAGGGAATACAATGAGCAGTTCTTC
CASSITNREYNEQFF
>TRBJ2-1|many|TRBD2|TRBV27
TGTGCCAGCAGTTTACTAGCGGGAGGGCCGAATGAGCAGTTCTTC
CASSLLAGGPNEQFF
>TRBJ1-2|-|-|TRBV27
TGTGCCAGCAGTTTATCGAGAAGTAACTATGGCTACACCTTC
CASSLSRSNYGYTF
>TRBJ2-6|-|-|TRBV6-5
TGTGCCAGCAGTTACGGAGGGTCTGGGGCCAACGTCCTGACTTTC
CASSYGGSGANVLTF
>TRBJ2-2|-|-|TRBV7-8
TGTGCCAGCAGCTCAAGTCATCCACAGGTTTTCAAGACCGGGGAGCTGTTTTTT
CASSSSHPQVFKTGELFF
>TRBJ2-4|-|-|TRBV30
TGTGCCTGGAAGGGGCCTAAAAACATTCAGTACTTC
CAWKGPKNIQYF
>TRBJ1-5|-|-|TRBV24-1
TGTGCCACCAGTGATTTGCAGTCAGGGGATGCGGAGCCCCAGCATTTT
CATSDLQSGDAEPQHF
>TRBJ2-2|few|-|TRBV10-3
TGTGCCATAGGGGGGGAAGTCATCTTCACCGGGGAGCTGTTTTTT
CAIGGEVIFTGELFF
>TRBJ1-3|-|TRBD1|TRBV15
TGTGCCACCAGCAGAGAAGGGACAGCTAGAAACACCATATATTTT
CATSREGTARNTIYF
>TRBJ1-6|once|-|TRBV29-1
TGCAGCGTTGAAGAGACAGTTAATTCACCCCTCCACTTT
CSVEETVNSPLHF
>TRBJ1-5|-|-|TRBV24-1
TGTGCCACCAGTCACACCCGGGGTAACAATCAGCCCCAGCATTTT
CATSHTRGNNQPQHF
>TRBJ2-3|-|-|TRBV6-5
TGTGCCAGCAGTTCCGACTTGGGTACGCAGTATTTT
CASSSDLGTQYF
>TRBJ1-6|-|-|TRBV5-1
TGTGCCAGCAGCTTAACAGGGCCGAATTCACCCCTCCACTTT
CASSLTGPNSPLHF
>TRBJ2-1|-|TRBD2|TRBV7-3
TGTGCCAGCAGCTATGCGGGAGGAGCAAATGAGCAGTTCTTC
CASSYAGGANEQFF
>TRBJ1-2|-|-|TRBV11-3
TGTGCCAGCAGCTTAGCCTCAGGTGACTATGGCTACACCTTC
CASSLASGDYGYTF
>TRBJ1-1|-|TRBD1|TRBV6-5
TGTGCCAGTAGGACAGGGGCGATGAACACTGAAGCTTTCTTT
CASRTGAMNTEAFF
>TRBJ1-5|-|-|TRBV5-1
TGTGCCAGGCCTAGAGACTTATTTCAGCCCCAGCATTTT
CARPRDLFQPQHF
>TRBJ1-1|-|-|TRBV7-8
TGTGCCAGCAGCCCCCGCGTTGAAGCTTTCTTT
CASSPRVEAFF
>TRBJ1-5|many|-|TRBV30
TGTGCCTGGAGTAAGACAGCTCGAAGTCAGCCCCAGCATTTT
CAWSKTARSQPQHF
>TRBJ1-6|-|-|TRBV28
TGTGCCAGCCTTAAGGGGGGGGCGAGCTCCTATAATTCACCCCTCCACTTT
CASLKGGASSYNSPLHF
>TRBJ2-5|-|TRBD2|TRBV12-3/TRBV12-4
TGTGCCAGCAGTTTTAGCGGGGAGACCCAGTACTTC
CASSFSGETQYF
>TRBJ1-5|-|-|TRBV2
TGTGCCAGCACCATCGGGACACCGAGTGGCAATCAGCCCCAGCATTTT
CASTIGTPSGNQPQHF
>TRBJ2-1|-|TRBD2|TRBV24-1
TGTGCCACCAGTGACGTGGGACTAGCGATAGGCGATGAGCAGTTCTTC
CATSDVGLAIGDEQFF
>TRBJ1-1|-|-|TRBV10-2
TGCGCCAGCAGAGAACAGGGTAACACTGAAGCTTTCTTT
CASREQGNTEAFF
>TRBJ2-5|-|-|TRBV5-4
TGTGCCAGCAGGGATGCCGGGGGAGAGACCCAGTACTTC
CASRDAGGETQYF
>TRBJ1-2|few|TRBD1|TRBV3-1/TRBV3-2
TGTGCCAGCAGCCAAGGAAGCGGGACAGGGCTCTATGGCTACACCTTC
CASSQGSGTGLYGYTF
>TRBJ2-2|-|TRBD2|TRBV5-1
TGCGCCAGCAGCTTGGGAGCGGGGGGGCCCATCGGGGAGCTGTTTTTT
CASSLGAGGPIGELFF
>TRBJ2-1|-|TRBD2|TRBV6-4
TGTGCCAGCAGCGAGTTAACGGGAGGGAATGAGCAGTTCTTC
CASSELTGGNEQFF
>TRBJ1-3|-|-|TRBV2
TGTGCCAGCAGTGAAAATACAGCCTCTGGAAACACCATATATTTT
CASSENTASGNTIYF
>TRBJ1-1|-|-|TRBV6-2/TRBV6-3
TGTGCCAGCAGTTACCGGACAGAGAACACTGAAGCTTTCTTT
CASSYRTENTEAFF
>TRBJ2-5|once|TRBD2|TRBV5-1
TGTGCCACCCGGGCTAGCGGGAAATCGGGGGAGACCCAGTACTTC
CATRASGKSGETQYF
>TRBJ2-3|once|TRBD1|TRBV11-3
TGTGCCAGCAGCTTAGGGACAGGGGGCTTAACAGATACGCAGTATTTT
CASSLGTGGLTDTQYF
>TRBJ2-1|-|-|TRBV11-3
TGTGCCAGCAGTGGACAGAAGTACAATGAGCAGTTCTTC
CASSGQKYNEQFF
>TRBJ1-3|-|-|TRBV19
TGTGCCAGTAGTATCGCGGGGTGGTCTGGAAACACCATATATTTT
CASSIAGWSGNTIYF
>TRBJ1-2|once|-|TRBV18
TGTGCCAGCTCACCTTTTAACACAGGCTACACCTTC
CASSPFNTGYTF
>TRBJ1-5|-|-|TRBV18
TGTGCCAGCTCACCACAACAATATAGCAATCAGCCCCAGCATTTT
CASSPQQYSNQPQHF
>TRBJ2-1|-|TRBD2|TRBV10-3
TGTGCCATCAGGGAAGGCACTAGCGGGACAAATGAGCAGTTCTTC
CAIREGTSGTNEQFF
>TRBJ1-3|few|-|TRBV5-1
TGTGCCAGCACCAACCTAACTGGAAACACCATATATTTT
CASTNLTGNTIYF
>TRBJ1-1|-|TRBD1|TRBV6-1
TGTGCCAGCAGTGAGCTGAGGGTAGGGGGCGGTGAAGCTTTCTTT
CASSELRVGGGEAFF
>TRBJ1-5|-|-|TRBV5-6
TGTGCCAGCAGCTTGGCCGGGAGCAATCAGCCCCAGCATTTT
CASSLAGSNQPQHF
>TRBJ1-5|-|TRBD1|TRBV9
TGTGCCAGCAGCGTAGAGGGGGCAAGCAATCAGCCCCAGCATTTT
CASSVEGASNQPQHF
>TRBJ1-1|-|-|TRBV29-1
TGCAGCGTTGAACGGGGTGACACTGAAGCTTTCTTT
CSVERGDTEAFF
>TRBJ1-5|few|-|TRBV29-1
TGCAGCGTTGAGGCCGGGGTCAATCAGCCCCAGCATTTT
CSVEAGVNQPQHF
>TRBJ1-2|once|-|TRBV18
TGTGCCAGCTCACCACGCCCCCACAGTGGCTATGGCTACACCTTC
CASSPRPHSGYGYTF